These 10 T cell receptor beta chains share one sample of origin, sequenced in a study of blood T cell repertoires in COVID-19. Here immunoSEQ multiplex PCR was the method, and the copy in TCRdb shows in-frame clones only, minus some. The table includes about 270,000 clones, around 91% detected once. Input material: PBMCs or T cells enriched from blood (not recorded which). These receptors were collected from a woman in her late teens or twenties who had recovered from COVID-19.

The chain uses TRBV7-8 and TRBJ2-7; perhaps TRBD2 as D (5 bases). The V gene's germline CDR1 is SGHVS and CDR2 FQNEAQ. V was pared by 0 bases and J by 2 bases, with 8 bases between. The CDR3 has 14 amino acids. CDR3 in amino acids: CASSLAPGTYEQYF. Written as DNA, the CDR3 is TGTGCCAGCAGCTTAGCTCCGGGGACCTACGAGCAGTACTTC.

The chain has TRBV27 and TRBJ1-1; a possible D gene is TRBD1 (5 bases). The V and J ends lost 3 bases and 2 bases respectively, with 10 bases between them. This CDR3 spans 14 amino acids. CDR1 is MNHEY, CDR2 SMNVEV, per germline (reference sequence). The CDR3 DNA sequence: TGTGCCAGCAGTTTTCTAGACAGTAACACTGAAGCTTTCTTT. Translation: CASSFLDSNTEAFF.

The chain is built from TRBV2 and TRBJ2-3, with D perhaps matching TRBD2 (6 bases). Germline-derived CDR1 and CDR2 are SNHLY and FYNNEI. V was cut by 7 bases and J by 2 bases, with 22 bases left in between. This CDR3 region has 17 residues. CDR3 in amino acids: CASTSALGRGLTDTQYF. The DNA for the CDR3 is TGTGCCAGCACAAGTGCCTTGGGGCGGGGCCTCACAGATACGCAGTATTTT.

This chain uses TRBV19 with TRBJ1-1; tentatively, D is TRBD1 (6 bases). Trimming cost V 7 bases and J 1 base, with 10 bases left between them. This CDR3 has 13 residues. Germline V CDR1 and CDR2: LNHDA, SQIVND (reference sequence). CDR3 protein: CASTLQGNTEAFF. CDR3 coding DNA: TGTGCCAGTACTCTACAGGGGAACACTGAAGCTTTCTTT.

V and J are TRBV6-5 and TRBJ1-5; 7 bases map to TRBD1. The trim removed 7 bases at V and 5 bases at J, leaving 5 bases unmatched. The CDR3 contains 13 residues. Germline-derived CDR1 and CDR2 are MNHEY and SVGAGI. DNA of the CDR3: TGTGCCAGCACCCGACAGGGCGATCAGCCCCAGCATTTT. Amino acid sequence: CASTRQGDQPQHF.

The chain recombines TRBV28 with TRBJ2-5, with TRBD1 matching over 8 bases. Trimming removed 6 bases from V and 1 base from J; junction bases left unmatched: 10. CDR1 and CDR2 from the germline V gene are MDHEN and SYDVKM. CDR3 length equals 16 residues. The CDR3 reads CASSIGQGEGQETQYF. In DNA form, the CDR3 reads TGTGCCAGCAGCATCGGACAGGGAGAGGGCCAAGAGACCCAGTACTTC.

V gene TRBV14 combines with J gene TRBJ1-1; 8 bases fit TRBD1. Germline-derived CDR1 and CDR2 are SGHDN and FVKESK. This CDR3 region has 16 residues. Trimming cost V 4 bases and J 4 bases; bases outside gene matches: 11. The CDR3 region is CASSPEYTGGPTEAFF. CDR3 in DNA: TGTGCCAGCAGCCCCGAGTATACAGGGGGTCCCACTGAAGCTTTCTTT.

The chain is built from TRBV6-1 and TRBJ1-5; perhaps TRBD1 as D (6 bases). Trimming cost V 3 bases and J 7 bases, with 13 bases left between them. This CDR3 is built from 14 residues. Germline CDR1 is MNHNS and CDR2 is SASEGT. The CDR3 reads CASSDFRGYQPQHF. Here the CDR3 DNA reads TGTGCCAGCAGTGATTTTAGGGGGTACCAGCCCCAGCATTTT.

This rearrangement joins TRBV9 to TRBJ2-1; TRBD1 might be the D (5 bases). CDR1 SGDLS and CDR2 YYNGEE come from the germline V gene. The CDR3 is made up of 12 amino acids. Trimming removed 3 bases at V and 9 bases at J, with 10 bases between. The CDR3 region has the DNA TGTGCCAGCAGCGCCCAGGGTGGTGAGCAGTTCTTC. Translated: CASSAQGGEQFF. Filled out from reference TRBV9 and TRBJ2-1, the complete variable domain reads DSGVTQTPKHLITATGQRVTLRCSPRSGDLSVYWYQQSLDQGLQFLIQYYNGEERAKGNILERFSAQQFPDLHSELNLSSLELGDSALYFCASSAQGGEQFFGPGTRLTVL.

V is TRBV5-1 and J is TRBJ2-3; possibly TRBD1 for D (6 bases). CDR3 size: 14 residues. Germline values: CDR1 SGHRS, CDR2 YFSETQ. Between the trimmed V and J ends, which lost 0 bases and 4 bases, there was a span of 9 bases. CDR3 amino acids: CASSLDAGADTQYF. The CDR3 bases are TGCGCCAGCAGCTTGGACGCAGGGGCAGATACGCAGTATTTT.